The 21 T cell receptor beta chains below all came from one sample that was sequenced in a study of neurological immune-mediated disorders. In TCRdb, the 5' RACE reads were re-called with MiXCR into one record per CDR3 protein. The sample consists of over 35,000 distinct CDR3 sequences, roughly 4% of them appearing once. The sample consisted of PBMCs. These receptors originate from a woman aged 60-75 years with multiple sclerosis.

The CDR3 DNA reads as TGCAGTGCTAGTTCCCTGGGACTAGCAACTTACAATGAGCAGTTCTTC. Amino acids: CSASSLGLATYNEQFF. V gene TRBV20-1 combines with J gene TRBJ2-1, with 9 bases matching TRBD2. The V and J ends lost 3 bases and 4 bases, in that order; junction bases with no gene match: 10. The CDR3 length is 16 residues. In germline, CDR1 is DFQATT, CDR2 SNEGSKA (reference sequence).

This clonotype was recorded at least ten times. This sequence joins TRBV6-5 and TRBJ2-3; TRBD2 matches 10 bases. The length of the CDR3 is 14 residues. V was pared by 6 bases and J by 6 bases, with 6 bases of the junction left unmatched. CDR1 is MNHEY, CDR2 SVGAGI, per germline. The CDR3 loop reads CASRLAGEKDTQYF. The DNA for the CDR3 is TGTGCCAGCAGGCTAGCGGGAGAGAAGGATACGCAGTATTTT.

This clonotype was seen many times. The chain joins TRBV10-2 to TRBJ2-7; weak D call: TRBD1 (8 bases). Per the germline V gene, CDR1 is WSHSY and CDR2 is SAAADI. V lost 6 bases and J lost 6, with 15 bases in between. The CDR3 is made up of 13 amino acids. As DNA, the CDR3 is TGCGCCAGCAGGCTGACAGGGGAGGGCGAGCAGTACTTC. It specifies CASRLTGEGEQYF.

This clonotype was seen a handful of times. Likely a read error: the CDR3 ends without its conserved phenylalanine or tryptophan. The limits of the CDR3 on the DNA are not certain, so only TCRdb's listed CDR3 is given. V is TRBV7-3 and J is TRBJ1-5; the listed D gene, TRBD1, was not tested against the DNA. Germline assignment: CDR1 SGHTA and CDR2 FQGTGA. The CDR3 spans 13 residues, counting both ends. The CDR3 sequence: CASSPTANQPQNI.

This clonotype has a count of ten or more. The genes are TRBV20-1 and TRBJ2-1; 7 nucleotides agree with TRBD2. Germline lookup yields CDR1 DFQATT and CDR2 SNEGSKA (reference sequence). This CDR3 has 13 residues. The V and J ends lost 5 bases and 7 bases, in that order; junction bases with no gene match: 8. The CDR3 is CSAGPSGENEQFF. CDR3 nucleotides: TGCAGTGCTGGACCGAGCGGGGAAAATGAGCAGTTCTTC.

This clonotype was observed at least ten times. V usage is TRBV20-1 and J usage is TRBJ2-2, with D possibly matching TRBD2 (5 bases). CDR1 is DFQATT, CDR2 SNEGSKA, per germline (reference sequence). CDR3 size: 13 residues. CDR3 sequence (DNA): TGCAGCTCGGAGGCCACGAACACCGGGGAGCTGTTTTTT. This gives the protein CSSEATNTGELFF.

The chain links TRBV20-1 to TRBJ1-1; TRBD1 is a possible D gene (6 bases). The germline gives CDR1 DFQATT, CDR2 SNEGSKA (reference sequence). This CDR3 is built from 14 residues. Trimming left V 2 bases short and J 1 base short, with 11 bases between. Here the CDR3 DNA reads TGCAGTGCTAGATCCGGGACAACGAACACTGAAGCTTTCTTT. This gives the protein CSARSGTTNTEAFF.

In this sample, this clonotype turned up a few times. This rearrangement joins TRBV5-1 to TRBJ2-3; D gene ambiguous. Germline loops: CDR1 SGHRS, CDR2 YFSETQ. Trimming stripped 0 bases from V and 6 bases from J, with 11 bases between. There are 14 residues in the CDR3. This chain's CDR3 is CASSLALDPDTQYF. Written as DNA, the CDR3 is TGCGCCAGCAGCTTGGCCCTAGATCCGGATACGCAGTATTTT.

This clonotype has a count of ten or more. The chain joins TRBV29-1 to TRBJ2-1, with 12 bases lining up with TRBD2. The CDR3 has 13 residues. Per germline, CDR1 SQVTM and CDR2 ANQGSEA. The chain's CDR3 is CSALAGGIGEQFF. In DNA form, the CDR3 reads TGCAGTGCCCTAGCGGGAGGGATCGGTGAGCAGTTCTTC.

This clonotype showed up just a few times. This sequence joins TRBV20-1 and TRBJ2-1; 7 bases map to TRBD1. Trimming cost V 0 bases and J 7 bases; bases outside gene matches: 9. The CDR3 consists of 15 residues. Germline CDR1 and CDR2: DFQATT and SNEGSKA (reference sequence). The CDR3 here is CSARELETGWNEQFF. In DNA form, the CDR3 reads TGCAGTGCTAGAGAACTCGAGACAGGGTGGAATGAGCAGTTCTTC.

In its sample, this clonotype was seen many times. CDR3 coding DNA: TGTGCCAGCAGCTGGGAAACTAGCGGCAGCACAGATACGCAGTATTTT. Translating gives CASSWETSGSTDTQYF. The rearrangement uses TRBV7-2 and TRBJ2-3, with 8 bases lining up with TRBD2. The J segment lost 0 bases and the V segment lost 4 bases, leaving 6 bases of the junction unmatched. CDR1 and CDR2 from the germline V gene are SGHTA and FQGNSA. The CDR3 runs 16 residues.

V and J are TRBV20-1 and TRBJ2-5, with a possible D match to TRBD2 (5 bases). Germline V gene data show CDR1 as DFQATT and CDR2 as SNEGSKA (reference sequence). The length of the CDR3 is 13 residues. Trimming took 4 bases from V and 4 from J, leaving 13 bases between them. The CDR3 loop reads CSATRAGGETQYF. Written as DNA, the CDR3 is TGCAGTGCTACGAGAGCCGGAGGAGAGACCCAGTACTTC.

In its sample, this clonotype was seen a few times. This chain links TRBV6-6 with TRBJ2-3, with D possibly TRBD2 on 5 matching bases. V was trimmed by 5 bases and J by 0 bases, leaving 9 bases between them. Germline assignment: CDR1 MNHNY and CDR2 SVGAGI (reference sequence). The CDR3 is made up of 14 amino acids. The CDR3 sequence is CASSPRVSTDTQYF. The CDR3 DNA follows: TGTGCCAGCAGTCCGAGGGTTAGCACAGATACGCAGTATTTT.

In this sample, this clonotype turned up many times. V and J are TRBV7-2 and TRBJ2-3; D gene unclear. CDR1 and CDR2 (germline): SGHTA, FQGNSA. The ends were cut back, 1 base at V and 4 bases at J, with 9 bases in the middle. The CDR3 has 14 amino acids. This CDR3 is CASSLGRISDTQYF. DNA of the CDR3: TGTGCCAGCAGCTTAGGTCGCATTTCAGATACGCAGTATTTT.

This clonotype was counted at least ten times. The CDR3 region has the DNA TGCAGTGCTAGCGGGGCGTCAAGTCTTCAAGAGACCCAGTACTTC. This gives the protein CSASGASSLQETQYF. The chain links TRBV20-1 to TRBJ2-5; D tentatively reads TRBD1 or TRBD2 (5 bases each). Germline CDR1 and CDR2: DFQATT and SNEGSKA (reference sequence). With 3 bases removed from V and 2 bases from J, the gap between germline ends came to 16 bases. The CDR3 loop spans 15 amino acids.

In this sample, this clonotype turned up many times. V and J are TRBV5-1 and TRBJ1-2, with 7 bases fitting TRBD1. J gave up 6 bases and V 0 bases, and 11 bases lay outside the gene matches. The CDR3 is 16 residues long. Germline CDR1 reads SGHRS; CDR2 reads YFSETQ. DNA of the CDR3: TGCGCCAGCAGCTTGGAGTTTACAGGGGCGCCAGATGGCTACACCTTC. Translating it yields CASSLEFTGAPDGYTF.

This clonotype was seen more than once but under ten times. Germline is not matched at one junction end, which may reflect a read error. J is TRBJ1-5 and V is TRBV20-1, with 8 bases lining up with TRBD1. There are 13 residues in the CDR3. Germline CDR1 DFQATT, CDR2 SNEGSKA (reference sequence). CDR3 nucleotides: TGCAGTGCTAGAGGGACAGGGAATCAGCCCCAGAATTTT. It translates to CSARGTGNQPQNF.

In this sample, this clonotype turned up a few times. The rearrangement uses TRBV5-1 and TRBJ1-2; perhaps TRBD1 as D (6 bases). The ends were cut back, 1 base at V and 3 bases at J, with 10 bases in the middle. In germline, CDR1 is SGHRS, CDR2 YFSETQ. The CDR3 has 14 residues. The CDR3 coding sequence is TGCGCCAGCAGCTTGACGCAGGGGTACTATGGCTACACCTTC. Translated, it gives CASSLTQGYYGYTF.

This clonotype has a count of ten or more. This chain uses TRBV30 with TRBJ2-5; D unclear. The V end was cut by 0 bases, the J end by 7 bases, with 12 bases between. The germline CDR1 and CDR2 sequences are GTSNPN and SVGIG (reference sequence). The CDR3 runs to 13 residues. DNA of the CDR3: TGTGCCTGGAGTGTAACCCCTTTCGGGACCCAGTACTTC. It yields the protein CAWSVTPFGTQYF.

This clonotype was counted ten times or more. CDR3 loop: CASRTSRGETQYF. Written as DNA, the CDR3 is TGTGCCAGCAGAACGTCGCGGGGCGAGACCCAGTACTTC. The chain employs TRBV6-2 or TRBV6-3 and TRBJ2-5; D might be TRBD2 (6 bases). This CDR3 comprises 13 residues. V lost 6 bases to trimming and J lost 5 bases, with 13 bases between them. Germline CDR1 and CDR2: MNHEY and SVGEGT.

This chain links TRBV15 with TRBJ2-2, with D possibly called TRBD1 or TRBD2 (5 bases each). The V gene's germline CDR1 is LNHNV and CDR2 YYDKDF (reference sequence). V dropped 0 bases and J dropped 4 bases, with 12 bases sitting between them. The CDR3 extends over 16 amino acids. The CDR3 DNA reads TGTGCCACCAGCAGAGATCTTGAGAGGGGCACCGGGGAGCTGTTTTTT. Protein product: CATSRDLERGTGELFF.